These 9 T cell receptor beta chains were all obtained from the same sample, sequenced in a study of T-cell reconstitution after alpha-beta-depleted transplantation in children. Unique molecular identifiers were used to barcode this TCRbeta library. TCRdb itself ran the PCR reads through MiXCR, one entry per CDR3 protein. The profile shows some 550,000 distinct CDR3 sequences, roughly 24% of them singletons. Sequenced here: PBMCs, mostly from graft donor cells, sampled 360 days after TCRalphabeta/CD19-depleted stem cell transplant. These receptors all stem from a boy in the first two years of life who had a stem cell transplant for acute myeloid leukemia, so the T cells may come from the graft donor.

V usage is TRBV10-1 and J usage is TRBJ2-2; 9 nucleotides agree with TRBD2. V shed 0 bases and J 6 bases; nucleotides not matched to a gene: 5. This CDR3 comprises 16 residues. CDR1 WNHNN and CDR2 SYGVQD come from the germline V gene (reference sequence). In nucleotides, the CDR3 is TGCGCCAGCAGTGAGTCAGCGGGGGGCCCTCCCGGGGAGCTGTTTTTT. Translated: CASSESAGGPPGELFF.

This clonotype was observed a handful of times. The chain uses TRBV6-4 and TRBJ2-7, with D tentatively TRBD1 (7 bases). Deletions cut 2 bases from V and 0 bases from J, with 20 bases between. This CDR3 is 18 amino acids long. Germline CDR1 reads MRHNA; CDR2 reads SNTAGT. The CDR3 DNA reads as TGTGCCAGCAGTGACCGACCCCAGGGGGGACACCTCTCCTACGAGCAGTACGTC. It specifies CASSDRPQGGHLSYEQYV.

The table lists this clonotype with many counts. The V and J genes are TRBV11-2 and TRBJ2-5; 10 bases align to TRBD2. The V segment lost 2 bases and the J segment 1 base; nucleotides outside the gene matches: 13. The CDR3 runs to 19 residues. The germline gives CDR1 SGHAT, CDR2 FQNNGV. This CDR3 is CASSLSGTSGAYGQETQYF. The CDR3 coding sequence is TGTGCCAGCAGCTTATCCGGAACTAGCGGGGCGTATGGCCAAGAGACCCAGTACTTC.

The rearrangement uses TRBV6-5 and TRBJ2-3; D remains ambiguous. Germline V gene sequence: CDR1 MNHEY, CDR2 SVGAGI. Trimming took off 2 bases at V and 4 bases at J, with 10 bases between the two ends. The CDR3 covers 14 residues. The CDR3 loop is CASSYPPHADTQYF. In DNA, the CDR3 is TGTGCCAGCAGTTACCCCCCACACGCAGATACGCAGTATTTT.

The table lists this clonotype with a few counts. The rearrangement links TRBV6-5 to TRBJ2-5, with D unresolved. The CDR3 is 11 residues long. Trimming shortened V by 8 bases and J by 4 bases, and 8 bases separated the two germline ends. CDR1 and CDR2 (germline): MNHEY, SVGAGI. CDR3 residues: CASGRRETQYF. CDR3 nucleotides: TGTGCCAGCGGTAGACGAGAGACCCAGTACTTC.

The genes are TRBV4-3 and TRBJ1-1, with D unresolved. This CDR3 is built from 15 residues. Germline CDR1 reads LGHNA; CDR2 reads YSLEER. V lost 4 bases, J lost 5 bases, and 17 bases lay in between. CDR3 nucleotides: TGCGCCAGCAGCCTTTCTGAGAGGGTGAGGACTGAAGCTTTCTTT. This codes for CASSLSERVRTEAFF.

As to this clonotype: A junction end diverges from the germline sequence, so it may reflect a read error. This chain joins TRBV4-3 and TRBJ2-2; 7 nucleotides agree with TRBD1. This CDR3 is built from 17 residues. Per germline, CDR1 LGHNA and CDR2 YSLEER. CDR3 protein: CASSPVPGTVNTGELCF. CDR3 nucleotides: TGCGCCAGCAGCCCGGTCCCGGGGACAGTGAACACCGGGGAGCTGTGTTTT.

This clonotype was counted many times. The chain is built from TRBV7-8 and TRBJ2-4; D is possibly TRBD2 (5 bases). CDR1 is SGHVS, CDR2 FQNEAQ, per germline. This CDR3 region has 16 residues. The ends were cut back, 1 base at V and 0 bases at J, with 10 bases in the middle. The CDR3 nucleotides read TGTGCCAGCAGCTTAGGGGAGAGAATAGCCAAAAACATTCAGTACTTC. Amino acid sequence: CASSLGERIAKNIQYF.

This clonotype was seen at least ten times. The V and J genes are TRBV5-5 and TRBJ2-3, with D maybe TRBD1 (6 bases). Deletions cut 4 bases from V and 0 bases from J, with 18 bases between. This CDR3 spans 17 amino acids. Per the germline V gene, CDR1 is SGHKS and CDR2 is YYEKEE (reference sequence). The CDR3 is CASSPLGAVTSTDTQYF. The CDR3 region has the DNA TGTGCCAGCAGCCCGCTGGGGGCGGTTACTAGCACAGATACGCAGTATTTT.